The sequence of this T cell receptor (beta chain) was determined in a study of blood T cell repertoires in COVID-19. Study information: The study drew acute and convalescent COVID-19 samples from the United States, Italy and Spain.

Individuals aged about 18 to 100 years were recruited from 24 US areas. Each participant's cohort was designated according to participant-reported clinical history. In the study's own analysis: Cell counts per sample came from amplifying reference gene primers. Only in-frame clones appear in the TCRdb table, and some are missing; sequencing was by immunoSEQ multiplex PCR. The DNA was the basis for D and trimming; V, J and clone size are from that table. The sample yields about 270,000 clones, around 90% seen once. The source is a woman in her thirties with acute COVID-19. Material for sequencing was PBMCs or T cells enriched from blood (not recorded which).

CDR3 sequence reads: CASSPGGGSLNEQFF. CDR3 DNA: TGTGCCAGCAGCCCAGGTGGGGGGAGCCTGAATGAGCAGTTCTTC. J is TRBJ2-1 and V is TRBV9, with D perhaps TRBD2 (6 bases). The CDR3 sequence is 15 residues long. Germline V lookup: CDR1 SGDLS, CDR2 YYNGEE. Trimming took off 4 bases at V and 7 bases at J, with 18 bases between the two ends.